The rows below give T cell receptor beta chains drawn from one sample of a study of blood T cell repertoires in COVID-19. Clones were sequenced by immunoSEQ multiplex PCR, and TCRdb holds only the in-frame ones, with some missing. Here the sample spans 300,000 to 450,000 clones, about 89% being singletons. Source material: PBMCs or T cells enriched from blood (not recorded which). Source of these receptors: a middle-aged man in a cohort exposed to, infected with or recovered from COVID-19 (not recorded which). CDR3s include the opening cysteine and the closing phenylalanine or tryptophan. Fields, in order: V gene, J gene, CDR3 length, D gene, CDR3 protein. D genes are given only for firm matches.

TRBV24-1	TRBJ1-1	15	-	CATSATGTSNTEAFF
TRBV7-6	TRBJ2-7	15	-	CASSKRPGQKYEQYF
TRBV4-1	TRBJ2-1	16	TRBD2	CASSQLAGFSYNEQFF
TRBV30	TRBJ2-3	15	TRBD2	CACGVGSGNTDTQYF
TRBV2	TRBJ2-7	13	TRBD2	CASTGGSSYEQYF
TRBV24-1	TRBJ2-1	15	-	CATSDPGTRRDEQFF
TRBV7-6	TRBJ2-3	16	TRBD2	CASSSTLAVSTDTQYF
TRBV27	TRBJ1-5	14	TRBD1	CASSRDRANQPQHF
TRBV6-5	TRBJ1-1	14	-	CASSPDLSQTEAFF
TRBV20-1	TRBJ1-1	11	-	CSARLAVEAFF
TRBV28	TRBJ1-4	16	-	CASSFARSGVNEKLFF
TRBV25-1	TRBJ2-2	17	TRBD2	CASSELPLAGRAGELFF
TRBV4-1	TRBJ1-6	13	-	CASSRDNNSPLHF
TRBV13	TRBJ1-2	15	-	CASSLATYRVEGYTF